This record covers a single T cell receptor (beta chain). The specificity of this receptor is unknown. Base qualities are not recorded, but no much larger clone differs from it by a single base. Libraries were constructed by 5' RACE. Data came from an Illumina HiSeq 2500. The second PCR ran for about 6 to 12 cycles and used a J-beta primer mix along with a sample-barcoded 5' primer. A unique molecular identifier was introduced onto each TCR beta cDNA molecule by a template-switch 5' adaptor carrying 12 random nucleotides. At least 2.5 million CDR3-containing paired-end reads were obtained from each sample. First-strand cDNA was synthesized from all RNA with the Mint cDNA synthesis kit, primed by a TRBC-specific oligonucleotide. All cDNA was treated with uracil-DNA glycosylase and then went through a first 18-cycle PCR with the universal primers M1SS and BC2_uni_R. The study's own analysis went as follows. For normalization, 1 million high-quality reads, each with a distinct molecular identifier, were randomly selected from each sample. Instead of being binned into consensus sequences, reads that shared molecular identifiers were thrown out. CDR3 identification, clonotype clustering and error correction used MiTCR with a Q25 quality threshold and the strictest error-elimination algorithm. Lower-bound total TCR beta diversity was estimated with a nonparametric unseen species model using Euler transformation. TCRdb cleaned the public reads at Q25 with fastp, built clones with MiXCR and kept in-frame beta chains. Rows merge per CDR3 protein into single entries with the most common DNA and genes. The V and J calls and clone size are TCRdb's, not the authors'. This sample is represented by 1.5 million to 1.9 million distinct CDR3 sequences; 42% of them were singletons. The leading ten clones occupy 4% of the sample.

CDR1 and CDR2 (MNHEY, SMNVEV) derive from the germline V gene (reference sequence). Ends trimmed: V by 3 bases, J by 4 bases; bases unmatched to a gene: 6. The CDR3 starts with the cysteine, ends with the phenylalanine, and has 15 residues. Only CDR3 DNA is held: 45 bases, read in frame from base 1. The donors were roughly 40 Caucasian individuals from Russia, aged 6 to 90 years, who were systemically healthy. Approximately 10 milliliters of peripheral blood were collected from each donor into EDTA-treated Vacutainer tubes. PBMCs were isolated by Ficoll-Paque density-gradient centrifugation, with at least 7 million obtained per sample. Total RNA, at least 6 micrograms per sample, was extracted from PBMCs with Trizol reagent. For every donor, an aliquot of PBMCs went through flow cytometry to measure the percentages of naive CD45RAhigh/CD27high T cells. This entry belongs to a study of blood T cells in healthy people across ages (dated by TCRdb to between 2015 and 2017). Concerning the study at large: In model experiments, roughly one uniquely barcoded TCR beta cDNA molecule per two T cells was captured by template switching. To track age-related changes in TCR beta repertoire diversity, the study relied on deep sequencing normalized with unique cDNA molecular identifiers. Donors were grouped into four age groups: young (average approximately 16 years), middle-aged (roughly 37), aged (over 55) and long-lived (approximately 78). Donors of different ages were randomly distributed across sequencing lanes to avoid experimental bias. For two donors (one aged 18 to 30 and one aged 80 or older), the study analyzed two additional independent replicas of 1 million unique cDNA reads from the same blood draw.

Beyond this particular receptor, the publication reports: Observed TCR beta diversity per million T cells fell roughly linearly with age, and a significant reduction was already apparent by age roughly 40. Estimates of total diversity from one million sequenced T cells were regarded as lower bounds and underestimates. Because the CMV infection status of the donors was unknown, age-related changes in expanded clonotypes may potentially have been confounded. Observed TCR beta diversity correlated strongly with the percentage of naive T cells measured by flow cytometry. The long-lived group showed more naive CD4+ T cells, fewer expanded clones and increased TCR diversity than the aged group, suggesting age selection. Since profiling was done on bulk unsorted PBMCs, naive and antigen-experienced compartments could not be conclusively compared.

The chain joins TRBV27 to TRBJ2-3, and 8 junctional nucleotides match TRBD2. The sequence derives from a woman under 30 in good health. The sequenced sample was blood. CDR3 loop: CASSFSGTRADTQYF. The base sequence is TGTGCCAGCAGTTTTAGCGGGACTAGGGCAGATACGCAGTATTTT.